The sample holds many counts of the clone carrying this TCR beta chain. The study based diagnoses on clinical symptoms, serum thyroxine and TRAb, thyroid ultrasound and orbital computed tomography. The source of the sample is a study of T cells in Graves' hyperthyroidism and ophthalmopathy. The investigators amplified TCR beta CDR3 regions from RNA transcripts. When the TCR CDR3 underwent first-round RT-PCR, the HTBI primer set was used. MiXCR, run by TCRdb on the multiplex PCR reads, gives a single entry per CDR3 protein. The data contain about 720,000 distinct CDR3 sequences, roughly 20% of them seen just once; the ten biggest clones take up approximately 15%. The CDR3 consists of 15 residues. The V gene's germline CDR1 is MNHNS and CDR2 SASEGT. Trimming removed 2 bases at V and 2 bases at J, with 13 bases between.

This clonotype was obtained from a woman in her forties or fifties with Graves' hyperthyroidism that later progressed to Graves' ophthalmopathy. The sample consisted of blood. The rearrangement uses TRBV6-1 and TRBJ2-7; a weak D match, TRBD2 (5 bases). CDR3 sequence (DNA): TGTGCCAGCAGTGAACAGGACTGGCAACCCTACGAGCAGTACTTC. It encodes CASSEQDWQPYEQYF.